One and the same sample provided the 14 T cell receptor beta chains below, sequenced in a study of T cells in localized non-small cell lung cancer. Assay used: immunoSEQ multiplex PCR; TCRdb lists only in-frame clones, some missing. The sample has fewer than 20,000 clones; around 83% are singletons. The sample in question was peripheral blood, obtained before any cancer treatment. Receptor source: a male donor aged 60 or over with stage III lung adenocarcinoma.

The rearrangement uses TRBV5-1 and TRBJ1-1; 9 bases line up with TRBD1. The CDR3 totals 15 residues. Germline CDR1 SGHRS, CDR2 YFSETQ. The V and J ends lost 4 bases and 1 base, in that order; junction bases with no gene match: 5. The CDR3 protein is CASSPRTGANTEAFF. DNA for the CDR3: TGCGCCAGCAGCCCCAGGACAGGGGCGAACACTGAAGCTTTCTTT. Based on the CDR3 plus reference TRBV5-1 and TRBJ1-1, the full variable domain is KAGVTQTPRYLIKTRGQQVTLSCSPISGHRSVSWYQQTPGQGLQFLFEYFSETQRNKGNFPGRFSGRQFSNSRSEMNVSTLELGDSALYLCASSPRTGANTEAFFGQGTRLTVV.

The chain links TRBV7-3 to TRBJ2-3; D tentatively reads TRBD1 or TRBD2 (5 bases each). Trimming took off 4 bases at V and 1 base at J, with 12 bases between the two ends. Germline V gene sequence: CDR1 SGHTA, CDR2 FQGTGA. CDR3 size: 15 residues. Here the CDR3 DNA reads TGTGCCAGCAGCTCGGGACCGTATCGCACAGATACGCAGTATTTT. This gives the protein CASSSGPYRTDTQYF.

V usage is TRBV6-6 and J usage is TRBJ1-2, with D uncertain. The CDR3 length is 14 residues. Trimming took 0 bases from V and 7 from J, leaving 12 bases between them. Germline loops: CDR1 MNHNY, CDR2 SVGAGI (reference sequence). CDR3: CASSYSVGLAGYTF. CDR3 in DNA: TGTGCCAGCAGTTACTCGGTGGGTTTGGCTGGCTACACCTTC.

DNA of the CDR3: TGTGCCTGGAGTGTACTGGTGTCAGCTAACACTGAAGCTTTCTTT. Translating gives CAWSVLVSANTEAFF. This sequence joins TRBV30 and TRBJ1-1; D is uncertain. CDR3 length: 15 amino acids. V was pared by 0 bases and J by 2 bases, with 13 bases between. CDR1 is GTSNPN, CDR2 SVGIG, per germline (reference sequence).

A remark on this clone: One end of the junction fails to match germline, which may point to a read error. The J gene is TRBJ1-1, the V gene TRBV7-9; the match to TRBD1 covers 7 bases. The germline gives CDR1 SEHNR, CDR2 FQNEAQ (reference sequence). The CDR3 has 12 amino acids. As DNA, the CDR3 is TGTGCCAGCAGCCCCCAGCCGGGACAGTTCCTATTT. Its translation is CASSPQPGQFLF.

This clone was seen a single time. V gene TRBV2 combines with J gene TRBJ1-1; D unresolved. The CDR3 runs 13 residues. Trimming left V 7 bases short and J 0 bases short, with 9 bases between. Germline V gene sequence: CDR1 SNHLY, CDR2 FYNNEI. CDR3 bases: TGTGCCAGCAAGGGTCTGGTGAACACTGAAGCTTTCTTT. It specifies CASKGLVNTEAFF.

CDR3 sequence reads: CAWTAGSGNTIYF. The CDR3 nucleotides are TGTGCCTGGACGGCGGGTTCTGGAAACACCATATATTTT. The chain is built from TRBV30 and TRBJ1-3; D is undetermined. This CDR3 spans 13 amino acids. Trimming took 4 bases from V and 1 from J, leaving 8 bases between them. Germline values: CDR1 GTSNPN, CDR2 SVGIG (reference sequence).

The chain employs TRBV1 and TRBJ2-6. TRBV1 is noted as a pseudogene. CDR3 length equals 12 residues. Here the CDR3 reads CTSQSRANVLTF. The CDR3 region has the DNA TGCACCAGCCAAAGTCGGGCCAACGTCCTGACTTTC.

V and J are TRBV30 and TRBJ2-2, with D possibly matching TRBD2 (6 bases). This CDR3 is 15 amino acids long. The ends were cut back, 1 base at V and 7 bases at J, with 16 bases in the middle. Germline V gene lookup returns CDR1 GTSNPN and CDR2 SVGIG (reference sequence). The CDR3 loop reads CAWSGRAGSGGELFF. In DNA form, the CDR3 reads TGTGCCTGGAGTGGAAGGGCGGGTAGCGGCGGGGAGCTGTTTTTT.

The chain employs TRBV29-1 and TRBJ1-1; no clear D. This CDR3 is 13 amino acids long. Per germline, CDR1 SQVTM and CDR2 ANQGSEA. The V and J ends lost 4 bases and 7 bases respectively, with 16 bases between them. CDR3 DNA sequence: TGCAGCGTTGCACCTGACACACGTAATGAAGCTTTCTTT. This codes for CSVAPDTRNEAFF.

This clone was seen only once. As the CDR3 is not closed by the conserved phenylalanine or tryptophan, this likely results from a read error. DNA for the CDR3: TGTGCCAGTGGTGGGGGACCTGAAGCTTTCTCT. Translation: CASGGGPEAFS. V usage is TRBV25-1 and J usage is TRBJ1-1; tentative D call: TRBD1 (5 bases). V gave up 9 bases and J gave up 6 bases, with 11 bases separating them. Germline CDR1 MGHDK, CDR2 SYGVNS. There are 11 residues in the CDR3.

This sequence joins TRBV5-4 and TRBJ2-5, with 11 bases fitting TRBD2. V was pared by 6 bases and J by 5 bases, with 12 bases of the junction left unmatched. CDR3 length: 16 residues. Germline V gives CDR1 SGHNT, CDR2 YYREEE (reference sequence). This chain's CDR3 is CASTPGSGGAGETQYF. The CDR3 bases are TGTGCCAGCACCCCGGGTAGCGGGGGGGCGGGGGAGACCCAGTACTTC. The entire variable domain, with the rest obtained from reference TRBV5-4 and TRBJ2-5, is as follows: ETGVTQSPTHLIKTRGQQVTLRCSSQSGHNTVSWYQQALGQGPQFIFQYYREEENGRGNFPPRFSGLQFPNYSSELNVNALELDDSALYLCASTPGSGGAGETQYFGPGTRLLVL.

V gene TRBV5-1 combines with J gene TRBJ1-2, with D perhaps TRBD1 (5 bases). Trimming pared 0 bases from V and 4 bases from J, leaving 13 bases between. CDR1 SGHRS and CDR2 YFSETQ come from the germline V gene. This CDR3 contains 15 residues. The CDR3 DNA is TGCGCCAGCAGCTTGGCCGAAACAGGATCCTATGGCTACACCTTC. It codes for CASSLAETGSYGYTF.

The chain joins TRBV5-1 to TRBJ1-1, with D unclear. This CDR3 is built from 15 residues. Germline-derived CDR1 and CDR2 are SGHRS and YFSETQ. Trimming took 2 bases from V and 0 from J, leaving 11 bases between them. In DNA form, the CDR3 reads TGCGCCAGCAGCTTCAATCAGGAGCTGAACACTGAAGCTTTCTTT. It codes for CASSFNQELNTEAFF.